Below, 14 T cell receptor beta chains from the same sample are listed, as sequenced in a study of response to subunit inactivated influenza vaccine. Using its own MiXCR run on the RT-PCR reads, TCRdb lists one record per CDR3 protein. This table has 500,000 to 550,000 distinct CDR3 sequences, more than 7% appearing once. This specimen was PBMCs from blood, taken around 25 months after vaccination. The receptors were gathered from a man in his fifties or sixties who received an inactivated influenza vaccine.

CDR3 protein: CASSFTKWEKLFF. CDR3 in DNA: TGTGCCAGCAGTTTCACAAAATGGGAAAAACTGTTTTTT. The V and J genes are TRBV16 and TRBJ1-4; D gene unclear. The V gene lost 6 bases and the J gene lost 8 bases, with 13 bases spanning the gap. This CDR3 comprises 13 residues. Germline CDR1 KGHSY, CDR2 FQNENV.

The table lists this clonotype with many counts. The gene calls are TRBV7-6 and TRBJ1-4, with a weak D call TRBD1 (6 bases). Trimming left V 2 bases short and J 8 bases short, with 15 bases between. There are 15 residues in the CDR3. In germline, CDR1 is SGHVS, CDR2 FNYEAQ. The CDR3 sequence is CASSLTQGLGEKLFF. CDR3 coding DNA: TGTGCCAGCAGCTTAACCCAGGGGCTGGGGGAAAAACTGTTTTTT.

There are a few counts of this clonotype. The CDR3 protein is CASSVGTTGEQYF. Here the CDR3 DNA reads TGTGCCAGCAGTGTCGGGACTACGGGCGAGCAGTACTTC. This rearrangement joins TRBV2 to TRBJ2-7; TRBD2 agrees at 7 bases. From germline, CDR1 is SNHLY and CDR2 FYNNEI. V shed 4 bases and J 6 bases; nucleotides not matched to a gene: 6. There are 13 residues in the CDR3.

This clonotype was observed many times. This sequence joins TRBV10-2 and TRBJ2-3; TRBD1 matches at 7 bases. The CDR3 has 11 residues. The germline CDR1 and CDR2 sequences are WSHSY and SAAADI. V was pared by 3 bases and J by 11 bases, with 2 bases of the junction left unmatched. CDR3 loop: CASSDGDRQYF. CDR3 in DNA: TGCGCCAGCAGTGATGGGGACAGGCAGTATTTT.

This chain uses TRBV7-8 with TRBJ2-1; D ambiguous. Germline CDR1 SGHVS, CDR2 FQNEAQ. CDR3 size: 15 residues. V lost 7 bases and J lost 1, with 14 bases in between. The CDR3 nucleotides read TGTGCCAGCACCGAACTTGGGGTTTCCTACAATGAGCAGTTCTTC. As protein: CASTELGVSYNEQFF.

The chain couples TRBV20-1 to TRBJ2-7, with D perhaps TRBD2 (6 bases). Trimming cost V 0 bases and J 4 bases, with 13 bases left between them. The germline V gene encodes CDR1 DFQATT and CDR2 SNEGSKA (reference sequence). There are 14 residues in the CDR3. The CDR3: CSAREGGRRYEQYF. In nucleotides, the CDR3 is TGCAGTGCTAGAGAGGGGGGACGGAGGTACGAGCAGTACTTC.

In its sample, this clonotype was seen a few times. The CDR3 coding sequence is TGTGCCACCGCGGGACAACTCTATGGCTACACCTTC. It is translated as CATAGQLYGYTF. The gene calls are TRBV12-3 or TRBV12-4 and TRBJ1-2; D is perhaps TRBD1 (6 bases). The CDR3 is made up of 12 amino acids. V gave up 10 bases and J gave up 4 bases, with 13 bases separating them.

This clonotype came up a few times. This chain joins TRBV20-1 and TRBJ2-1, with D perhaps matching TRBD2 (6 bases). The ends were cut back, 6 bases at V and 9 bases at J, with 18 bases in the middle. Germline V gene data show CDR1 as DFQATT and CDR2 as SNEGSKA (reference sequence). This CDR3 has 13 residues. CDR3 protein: CSAQRDSGGEQFF. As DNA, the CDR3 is TGCAGTGCCCAAAGGGACTCCGGGGGTGAGCAGTTCTTC.

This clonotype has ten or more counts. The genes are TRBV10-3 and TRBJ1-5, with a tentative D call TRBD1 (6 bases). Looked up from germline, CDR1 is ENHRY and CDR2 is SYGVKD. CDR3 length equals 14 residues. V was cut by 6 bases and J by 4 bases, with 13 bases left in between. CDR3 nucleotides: TGTGCCATCAGCTTATCCGACAGGAATCAGCCCCAGCATTTT. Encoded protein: CAISLSDRNQPQHF.

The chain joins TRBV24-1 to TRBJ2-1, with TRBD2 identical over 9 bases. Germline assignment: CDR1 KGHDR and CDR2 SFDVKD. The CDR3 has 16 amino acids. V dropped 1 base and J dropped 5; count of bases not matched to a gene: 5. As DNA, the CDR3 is TGTGCCACCAGTGATTTAGGTAGCGGGGGAGACAATGAGCAGTTCTTC. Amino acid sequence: CATSDLGSGGDNEQFF.

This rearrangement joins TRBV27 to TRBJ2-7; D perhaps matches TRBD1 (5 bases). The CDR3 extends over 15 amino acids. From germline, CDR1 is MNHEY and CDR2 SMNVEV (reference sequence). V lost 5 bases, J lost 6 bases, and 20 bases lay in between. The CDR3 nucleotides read TGTGCCAGCAGTCGGCGACAGAGGACCCAGGGCGAGCAGTACTTC. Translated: CASSRRQRTQGEQYF.

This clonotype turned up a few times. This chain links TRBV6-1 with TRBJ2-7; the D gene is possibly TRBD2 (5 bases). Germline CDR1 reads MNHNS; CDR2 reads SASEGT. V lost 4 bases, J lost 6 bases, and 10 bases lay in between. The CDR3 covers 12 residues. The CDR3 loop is CASSGGLGEQYF. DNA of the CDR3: TGTGCCAGCAGTGGCGGGCTAGGCGAGCAGTACTTC.

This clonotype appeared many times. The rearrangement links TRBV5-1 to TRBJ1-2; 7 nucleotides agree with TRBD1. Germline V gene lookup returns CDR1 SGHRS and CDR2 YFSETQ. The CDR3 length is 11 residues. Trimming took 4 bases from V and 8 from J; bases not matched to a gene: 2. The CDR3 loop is CASSTGQGYTF. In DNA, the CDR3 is TGCGCCAGCAGCACGGGACAGGGCTACACCTTC.

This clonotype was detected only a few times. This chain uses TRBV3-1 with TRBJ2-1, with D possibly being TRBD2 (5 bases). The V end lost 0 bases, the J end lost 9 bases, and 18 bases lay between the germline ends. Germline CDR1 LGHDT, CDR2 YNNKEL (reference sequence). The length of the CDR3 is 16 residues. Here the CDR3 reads CASSQEEETAKGEQFF. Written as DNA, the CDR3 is TGTGCCAGCAGCCAAGAGGAGGAAACGGCCAAGGGTGAGCAGTTCTTC.